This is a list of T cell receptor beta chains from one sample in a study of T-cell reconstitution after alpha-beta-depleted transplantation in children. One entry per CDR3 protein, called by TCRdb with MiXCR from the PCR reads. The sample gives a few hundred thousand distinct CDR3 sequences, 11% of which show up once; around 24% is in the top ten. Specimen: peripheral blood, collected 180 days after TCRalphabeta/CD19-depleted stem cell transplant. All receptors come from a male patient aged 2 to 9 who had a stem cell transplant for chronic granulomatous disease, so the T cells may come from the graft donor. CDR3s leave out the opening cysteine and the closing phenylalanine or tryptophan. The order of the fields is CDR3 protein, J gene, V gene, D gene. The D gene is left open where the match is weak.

cdr3_aa: SVPGQGWYGYT
j_call: TRBJ1-2
v_call: TRBV29-1
d_call: TRBD1

cdr3_aa: ASSLGGGLAGGPYNEQF
j_call: TRBJ2-1
v_call: TRBV5-1
d_call: TRBD2

cdr3_aa: ASSPGFNYGYT
j_call: TRBJ1-2
v_call: TRBV4-2
d_call: -

cdr3_aa: ASSLRGAGANVLT
j_call: TRBJ2-6
v_call: TRBV5-8
d_call: -

cdr3_aa: ASSKGPEAF
j_call: TRBJ1-1
v_call: TRBV5-1
d_call: -

cdr3_aa: ASSQDPGQIVNALH
j_call: TRBJ1-6
v_call: TRBV4-2
d_call: -

cdr3_aa: ASSLSTGTAGNEQF
j_call: TRBJ2-1
v_call: TRBV5-1
d_call: -

cdr3_aa: ASSGAGQTSYEQY
j_call: TRBJ2-7
v_call: TRBV28
d_call: -

cdr3_aa: ASSIGGSNIQY
j_call: TRBJ2-4
v_call: TRBV19
d_call: TRBD2

cdr3_aa: ASSSWGLGQGYNEQF
j_call: TRBJ2-1
v_call: TRBV28
d_call: TRBD1

cdr3_aa: SARWPDGAKLF
j_call: TRBJ1-4
v_call: TRBV20-1
d_call: -

cdr3_aa: AISESGTSLMGQF
j_call: TRBJ2-1
v_call: TRBV10-3
d_call: -

cdr3_aa: AIGGTVRGDEQF
j_call: TRBJ2-1
v_call: TRBV10-3
d_call: -

cdr3_aa: ATSNNPQGAVGNEQF
j_call: TRBJ2-1
v_call: TRBV15
d_call: TRBD1

cdr3_aa: SNQPQH
j_call: TRBJ1-5
v_call: TRBV15
d_call: -

cdr3_aa: ASSEPGLSGANVLT
j_call: TRBJ2-6
v_call: TRBV6-1
d_call: -

cdr3_aa: ASSPGQASYEQY
j_call: TRBJ2-7
v_call: TRBV12-3/TRBV12-4
d_call: TRBD1

cdr3_aa: ASSIRLAGGQSEQF
j_call: TRBJ2-1
v_call: TRBV4-3
d_call: TRBD2

cdr3_aa: ASSYSRGTLYEQY
j_call: TRBJ2-7
v_call: TRBV6-5
d_call: -

cdr3_aa: SARDGTSHEQY
j_call: TRBJ2-7
v_call: TRBV20-1
d_call: TRBD2

cdr3_aa: ASSYLFLAGVQDEQY
j_call: TRBJ2-7
v_call: TRBV6-5
d_call: TRBD2

cdr3_aa: ASSLGSGYNEQF
j_call: TRBJ2-1
v_call: TRBV5-4
d_call: -

cdr3_aa: ASTSGYLLDTEAF
j_call: TRBJ1-1
v_call: TRBV6-1
d_call: -

cdr3_aa: ASSLVGPEKLF
j_call: TRBJ1-4
v_call: TRBV11-2
d_call: -

cdr3_aa: ASSLARGSGETQY
j_call: TRBJ2-5
v_call: TRBV7-9
d_call: TRBD1

cdr3_aa: ASSQDNYRQAPPDTQY
j_call: TRBJ2-3
v_call: TRBV4-1
d_call: -

cdr3_aa: SANRGPGTSGNNEQF
j_call: TRBJ2-1
v_call: TRBV20-1
d_call: TRBD2

cdr3_aa: ASRGVLPYNSPLH
j_call: TRBJ1-6
v_call: TRBV28
d_call: -

cdr3_aa: SASRPSGYNEQF
j_call: TRBJ2-1
v_call: TRBV20-1
d_call: TRBD2